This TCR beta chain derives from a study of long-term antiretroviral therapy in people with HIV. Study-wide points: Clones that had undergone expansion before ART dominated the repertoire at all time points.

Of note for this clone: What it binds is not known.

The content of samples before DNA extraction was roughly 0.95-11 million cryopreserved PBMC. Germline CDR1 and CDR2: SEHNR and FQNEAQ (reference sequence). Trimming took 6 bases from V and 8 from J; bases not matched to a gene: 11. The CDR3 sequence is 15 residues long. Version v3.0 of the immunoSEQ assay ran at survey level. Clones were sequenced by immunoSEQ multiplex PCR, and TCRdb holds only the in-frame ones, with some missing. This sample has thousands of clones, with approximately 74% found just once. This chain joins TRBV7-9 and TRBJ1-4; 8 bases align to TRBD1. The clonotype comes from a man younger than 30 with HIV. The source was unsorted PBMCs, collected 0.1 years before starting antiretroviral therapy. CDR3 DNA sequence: TGTGCCAGCAGACACGGGACAGGTGAAAAAGAAAAACTGTTTTTT. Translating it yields CASRHGTGEKEKLFF.